Listed here are 8 T cell receptor beta chains from one sample, sequenced in a study of blood T cell repertoires in COVID-19. The table came from immunoSEQ multiplex PCR; TCRdb's copy has only in-frame clones and leaves some out. The data contain 250,000 or so clones, 70% to 90% of them seen just once; the ten biggest clones take up roughly 1.8%. The sequenced sample consisted of peripheral blood. Every receptor here comes from a man between 25 and 39 years old with active or convalescent COVID-19.

The V gene is TRBV5-1, the J gene TRBJ2-5; 10 nucleotides match TRBD1. CDR3 size: 15 residues. V was clipped by 4 bases and J by 0 bases; unmatched bases: 3. Germline V gives CDR1 SGHRS, CDR2 YFSETQ. The CDR3 here is CASSQDRGDQETQYF. The CDR3 DNA follows: TGCGCCAGCAGCCAGGACAGGGGGGACCAAGAGACCCAGTACTTC.

This chain links TRBV3-1 (or the pseudogene TRBV3-2) with TRBJ2-7; D remains unclear. Per the germline V gene, CDR1 is LGHDT and CDR2 is YNNKEL (reference sequence). The CDR3 loop spans 12 amino acids. V lost 1 base, J lost 6 bases, and 7 bases lay in between. The CDR3 DNA reads TGTGCCAGCAGCCAAGTGACTTCCGAGCAGTACTTC. Its protein is CASSQVTSEQYF.

Comment on this clone: The junction departs from germline at one end; a sequencing error may be responsible. This chain joins TRBV10-3 and TRBJ1-4; D might be TRBD1 (6 bases). Germline CDR1 reads ENHRY; CDR2 reads SYGVKD. The CDR3 runs to 16 residues. The CDR3 reads CTISIGQPGTNEKLFF. The CDR3, as DNA: TGTACCATCAGCATTGGACAGCCGGGCACGAATGAAAAACTGTTTTTT.

The J gene is TRBJ1-1, the V gene TRBV4-1; no reliable D call. Germline CDR1 and CDR2: MGHRA and YSYEKL. The CDR3 has 17 residues. With 3 bases removed from V and 3 bases from J, the gap between germline ends came to 20 bases. The CDR3 here is CASSQEGLVRGYTEAFF. The DNA of the CDR3 is TGCGCCAGCAGCCAGGAAGGTCTAGTGAGAGGGTACACTGAAGCTTTCTTT.

V is TRBV4-3 and J is TRBJ2-2; D is possibly TRBD1 (7 bases). Trimming shortened V by 3 bases and J by 7 bases, and 12 bases separated the two germline ends. CDR1 is LGHNA and CDR2 is YSLEER in the germline V gene. The CDR3 extends over 14 amino acids. CDR3 DNA sequence: TGCGCCAGCAGCCAGGGGCAGGGGGGCGGGGAGCTGTTTTTT. Translating gives CASSQGQGGGELFF.

The chain has TRBV29-1 and TRBJ1-4, with 8 nucleotides matching TRBD1. CDR1 and CDR2 from the germline V gene are SQVTM and ANQGSEA. V lost 6 bases to trimming and J lost 8 bases; unmatched junction nucleotides: 8. This CDR3 is built from 13 residues. This CDR3 is CSVQGGEWEKLFF. The CDR3 nucleotides read TGCAGCGTACAGGGGGGGGAATGGGAAAAACTGTTTTTT.

This clone was counted between two and nine times. The sample carries other DNA sequences with the same CDR3. This chain connects TRBV12-3 or TRBV12-4 to TRBJ1-5, with D tentatively TRBD1 (5 bases). Trimming stripped 2 bases from V and 7 bases from J, with 9 bases between. The CDR3 spans 13 residues. DNA for the CDR3: TGTGCCAGCAGTTTATCAGGGAACCAGCCCCAGCATTTT. This sequence encodes CASSLSGNQPQHF.

The gene calls are TRBV6-6 and TRBJ1-5; 7 bases are a match to TRBD1. Germline V CDR1 and CDR2: MNHNY, SVGAGI (reference sequence). V gave up 6 bases and J gave up 4 bases; unmatched junction bases: 3. CDR3 length: 13 residues. This CDR3 reads CASSEQGNQPQHF. CDR3 in DNA: TGTGCCAGCAGCGAACAGGGGAATCAGCCCCAGCATTTT.